This T cell receptor beta chain was sequenced during a study of Ad26.COV2.S vaccination and SARS-CoV-2 variants. The CDR3 spans 12 residues. TCRdb's copy holds only in-frame clones and misses some; the assay was immunoSEQ multiplex PCR. The data show approximately 280,000 clones, with approximately 87% seen just once and around 3.5% held by the top ten. This sample's treatment: around 19 received Ad26.COV2.S at low or high dose, single or two shots; five or six received placebo; per-sample allocation not given. Repertoires come from day 63 after the first vaccine or placebo injection. This sequence joins TRBV1 and TRBJ2-7. TRBV1 constitutes a pseudogene. The TCR was taken from a person between 18 and 65 years old who received the Ad26.COV2.S COVID-19 vaccine or a placebo. Sequences were derived from peripheral blood, sampled in a trial of Ad26.COV2.S vaccine versus placebo. The CDR3 here is CTSPLTRYEQYF. The CDR3, as DNA: TGCACCAGCCCCCTAACACGGTACGAGCAGTACTTC.